What follows are 17 T cell receptor beta chains derived from one specimen sequenced in a study of T cell responses to AZD1222 COVID-19 vaccine (dated by TCRdb to the early 2020s). This specimen's time point label, per the study, means: about 28 days (+/-7) after the second vaccine dose. Receptors were amplified or captured by the immunoSEQ multiplex PCR assay. TCRdb carries this immuneACCESS record with in-frame sequences only. Its versions omit some clonotypes, under half of them owing to an unresolved V gene in the studies checked, with the rest unexplained. This sample holds 100,000 to 150,000 clones; roughly 92% were observed only once. Jointly, the top ten make up more than 0.95% of the sample. Specimen: peripheral blood, collected 28 days after the second AZD1222 dose. The receptors stem from an adult who received the AZD1222 COVID-19 vaccine.

This chain uses TRBV28 with TRBJ1-4; D ambiguous. The CDR3 extends over 15 amino acids. Trimming removed 4 bases at V and 5 bases at J, with 14 bases between. Looked up from germline, CDR1 is MDHEN and CDR2 is SYDVKM. The CDR3 here is CASSSDPYPNEKLFF. In nucleotides, the CDR3 is TGTGCCAGCAGTTCCGACCCCTACCCGAATGAAAAACTGTTTTTT.

The J gene is TRBJ1-2, the V gene TRBV18; TRBD1 matches at 9 bases. The CDR3 is 17 residues long. V was clipped by 6 bases and J by 4 bases; unmatched bases: 15. Per the germline V gene, CDR1 is KGHSH and CDR2 is LQKENI. The CDR3 protein is CASSPIVPGQGIYGYTF. The CDR3 coding sequence is TGTGCCAGCTCCCCCATAGTCCCGGGACAGGGTATCTATGGCTACACCTTC.

The V and J genes are TRBV7-2 and TRBJ1-4; D possibly corresponds to TRBD1 (6 bases). Trimming shortened V by 5 bases and J by 2 bases, and 9 bases separated the two germline ends. The CDR3 spans 14 residues. The germline V gene has CDR1 SGHTA and CDR2 FQGNSA. CDR3 in amino acids: CASSPDSTNEKLFF. The CDR3 bases are TGTGCCAGCAGCCCGGACAGTACTAATGAAAAACTGTTTTTT.

The rearrangement joins TRBV14 to TRBJ2-5; tentatively, D is TRBD2 (6 bases). Trimming took off 4 bases at V and 1 base at J, with 10 bases between the two ends. The length of the CDR3 is 14 residues. The germline gives CDR1 SGHDN, CDR2 FVKESK. CDR3 protein: CASSPRDFQETQYF. The CDR3 DNA follows: TGTGCCAGCAGCCCCCGGGACTTCCAAGAGACCCAGTACTTC. Complete variable domain (other parts from reference TRBV14 and TRBJ2-5): EAGVTQFPSHSVIEKGQTVTLRCDPISGHDNLYWYRRVMGKEIKFLLHFVKESKQDESGMPNNRFLAERTGGTYSTLKVQPAELEDSGVYFCASSPRDFQETQYFGPGTRLLVL.

The CDR3 DNA follows: TGTGCCAGCACGGGACAGAGAGAAAAACTGTTTTTT. Amino acid sequence: CASTGQREKLFF. This chain joins TRBV18 and TRBJ1-4; 7 bases agree with TRBD1. Germline CDR1 reads KGHSH; CDR2 reads LQKENI. The CDR3 sequence is 12 residues long. The ends lost 8 bases at V and 8 bases at J; junction bases unmatched: 5.

V and J are TRBV6-2 or TRBV6-3 and TRBJ2-7; 7 nucleotides align to TRBD2. CDR3 size: 15 residues. Per germline, CDR1 MNHEY and CDR2 SVGEGT. J gave up 0 bases and V 5 bases, and 7 bases lay outside the gene matches. The CDR3 reads CASSTWTRSSYEQYF. CDR3 nucleotide sequence: TGTGCCAGCAGTACATGGACTAGGAGCTCCTACGAGCAGTACTTC.

This chain joins TRBV27 and TRBJ1-3; no definite D call. Trimming removed 11 bases from V and 0 bases from J, with 23 bases in between. The CDR3 has 17 amino acids. Germline CDR1 MNHEY, CDR2 SMNVEV (reference sequence). The CDR3 nucleotides are TGTGCCGACCCATTTCCCTCGCAGGCTCACTCTGGAAACACCATATATTTT. As protein: CADPFPSQAHSGNTIYF.

This clone was seen once. The chain employs TRBV3-1 (or the pseudogene TRBV3-2) and TRBJ2-7; D unresolved. Trimming removed 6 bases at V and 0 bases at J, with 12 bases between. The CDR3 runs 14 residues. Germline-derived CDR1 and CDR2 are LGHDT and YNNKEL (reference sequence). The CDR3 is CASSSDRFSYEQYF. Here the CDR3 DNA reads TGTGCCAGCAGTTCGGACCGATTCTCCTACGAGCAGTACTTC.

This chain joins TRBV4-3 and TRBJ2-2, with D unresolved. This CDR3 has 16 residues. Looked up from germline, CDR1 is LGHNA and CDR2 is YSLEER. V was pared by 0 bases and J by 3 bases, with 11 bases between. CDR3 loop: CASSQELLLYTGELFF. The CDR3 nucleotides read TGCGCCAGCAGCCAAGAGTTGTTACTATACACCGGGGAGCTGTTTTTT.

The CDR3: CASSPAGTGGHEQYF. The CDR3 region has the DNA TGTGCCAGCAGTCCTGCCGGGACAGGGGGCCACGAGCAGTACTTC. This chain joins TRBV28 and TRBJ2-7; 12 nucleotides agree with TRBD1. V shed 5 bases, J shed 5 bases, and the junction held 7 bases outside the gene matches. The CDR3 consists of 15 residues. The germline CDR1 and CDR2 sequences are MDHEN and SYDVKM.

The chain recombines TRBV4-3 with TRBJ2-7; a possible D gene is TRBD1 (5 bases). The germline V gene encodes CDR1 LGHNA and CDR2 YSLEER. V lost 0 bases to trimming and J lost 5 bases, with 17 bases between them. The CDR3 is made up of 16 amino acids. CDR3 DNA: TGCGCCAGCAGCCAAGATATCGCAGGGAAGGCCCACGAGCAGTACTTC. This sequence encodes CASSQDIAGKAHEQYF.

The chain couples TRBV2 to TRBJ2-3, with 11 bases fitting TRBD2. The CDR3 spans 15 residues. The germline CDR1 and CDR2 sequences are SNHLY and FYNNEI. The J segment lost 5 bases and the V segment lost 8 bases, leaving 9 bases of the junction unmatched. CDR3 residues: CASCQTSGVVDTQYF. The CDR3 DNA sequence: TGTGCCAGCTGCCAGACTAGCGGGGTGGTAGATACGCAGTATTTT.

The chain carries TRBV24-1 and TRBJ2-1, with 10 bases aligning to TRBD1. The V and J ends lost 6 bases and 6 bases, in that order; junction bases with no gene match: 4. The CDR3 extends over 14 amino acids. From germline, CDR1 is KGHDR and CDR2 SFDVKD. CDR3 DNA: TGTGCCACCAGTCAGGGACAGGGGTTCAATGAGCAGTTCTTC. The encoded protein is CATSQGQGFNEQFF.

The J gene is TRBJ1-6, the V gene TRBV15; no firm D call. V lost 0 bases, J lost 10 bases, and 7 bases lay in between. Germline lookup yields CDR1 LNHNV and CDR2 YYDKDF (reference sequence). The CDR3 loop spans 13 amino acids. The CDR3 DNA follows: TGTGCCACCAGCAGAGAGGCCCGCTCACCCCTCCACTTT. Protein: CATSREARSPLHF.

The chain uses TRBV19 and TRBJ1-1, with a possible D match to TRBD1 (5 bases). Per germline, CDR1 LNHDA and CDR2 SQIVND (reference sequence). The CDR3 is 15 residues long. The germline V and J ends were trimmed by 7 bases and 3 bases, with 18 bases remaining between them. The CDR3 region is CASKIFLDKDTEAFF. The CDR3, as DNA: TGTGCCAGTAAAATTTTTTTGGACAAGGACACTGAAGCTTTCTTT.

Here the CDR3 reads CASRVAWGSLSGYTF. DNA for the CDR3: TGTGCCAGCAGAGTAGCTTGGGGGAGTCTCTCTGGCTACACCTTC. The gene calls are TRBV6-5 and TRBJ1-2; the D gene is possibly TRBD1 (5 bases). The V gene lost 6 bases and the J gene lost 7 bases, with 21 bases spanning the gap. The V gene's germline CDR1 is MNHEY and CDR2 SVGAGI. CDR3 length: 15 amino acids.

The V gene is TRBV10-3, the J gene TRBJ2-7, with TRBD1 matching 7 bases. The CDR3 runs to 17 residues. After removal of 6 bases from V and 3 bases from J, the junction contained 17 bases not matched to a gene. CDR1 is ENHRY and CDR2 is SYGVKD in the germline V gene. Written as DNA, the CDR3 is TGTGCCATCAGGGGGACAGTCGAAAAGCTTACCTACTACGAGCAGTACTTC. Its translation is CAIRGTVEKLTYYEQYF.